The 2 T cell receptor beta chains below all came from one sample that was sequenced in a study of a mutant IDH1 vaccine in newly diagnosed glioma. Clones were read by immunoSEQ multiplex PCR, and TCRdb kept only the in-frame ones, dropping some. This sample carries more than 20,000 clones, around 80% of them seen once, and the ten largest clones take over 7%. The sample's time point: week 11, during vaccination. A single vaccine dose contained 300 ug of mutant IDH1 20-mer peptide, and topical imiquimod was used with it. These receptors have no identified antigens. The specimen comprised PBMCs, sampled from a glioma patient whose treatment included an IDH1 peptide vaccine. Receptors were obtained from a man in his forties with glioma.

With respect to this clone: Distinct nucleotide sequences in the sample also encode this CDR3. The rearrangement links TRBV14 to TRBJ2-3; 8 bases map to TRBD2. Germline CDR1 and CDR2: SGHDN and FVKESK. The CDR3 spans 14 residues. J lost 4 bases, V lost 1 base, and 1 base had no gene match. CDR3: CASSQAGGADTQYF. Written as DNA, the CDR3 is TGTGCCAGCAGCCAAGCGGGAGGGGCAGATACGCAGTATTTT.

V is TRBV27 and J is TRBJ2-2; 9 positions agree with TRBD1. Germline V gives CDR1 MNHEY, CDR2 SMNVEV (reference sequence). Germline trimming cut 6 bases from V and 5 bases from J; bases unmatched to any gene: 10. The CDR3 has 16 amino acids. The CDR3 region is CASRRGRTGATGELFF. CDR3 in DNA: TGTGCCAGCAGGAGGGGCCGGACAGGGGCGACCGGGGAGCTGTTTTTT.